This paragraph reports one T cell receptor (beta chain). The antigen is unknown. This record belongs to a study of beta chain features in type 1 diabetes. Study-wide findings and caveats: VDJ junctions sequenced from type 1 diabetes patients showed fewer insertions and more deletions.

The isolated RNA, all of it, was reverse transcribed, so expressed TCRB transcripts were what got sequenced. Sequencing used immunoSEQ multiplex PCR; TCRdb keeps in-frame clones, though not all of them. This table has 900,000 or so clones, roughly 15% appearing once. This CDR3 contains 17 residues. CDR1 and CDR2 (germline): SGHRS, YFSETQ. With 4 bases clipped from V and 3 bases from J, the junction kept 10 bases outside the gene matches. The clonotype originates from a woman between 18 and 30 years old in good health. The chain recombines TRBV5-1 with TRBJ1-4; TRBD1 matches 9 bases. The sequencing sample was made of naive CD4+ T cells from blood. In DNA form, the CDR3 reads TGCGCCAGCAGCGACGGGACAGGGAGTTTGGCTAATGAAAAACTGTTTTTT. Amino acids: CASSDGTGSLANEKLFF.